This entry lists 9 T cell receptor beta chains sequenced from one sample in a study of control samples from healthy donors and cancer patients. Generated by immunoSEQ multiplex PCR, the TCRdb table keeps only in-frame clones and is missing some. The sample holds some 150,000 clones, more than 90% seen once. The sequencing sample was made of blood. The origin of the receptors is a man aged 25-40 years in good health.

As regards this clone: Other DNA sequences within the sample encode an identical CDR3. CDR3 sequence reads: CASSLGGNYGYTF. In nucleotides, the CDR3 is TGTGCCAGCAGTTTGGGGGGGAACTATGGCTACACCTTC. The V gene is TRBV12-3 or TRBV12-4, the J gene TRBJ1-2; possibly TRBD1 for D (5 bases). The CDR3 spans 13 residues. V lost 3 bases and J lost 2, with 7 bases in between.

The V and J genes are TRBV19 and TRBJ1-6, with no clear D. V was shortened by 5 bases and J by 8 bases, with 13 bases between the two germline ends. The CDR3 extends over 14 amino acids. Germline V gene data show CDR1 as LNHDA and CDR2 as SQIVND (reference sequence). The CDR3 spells CASSPKGMDSPLHF. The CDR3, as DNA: TGTGCCAGTAGTCCTAAAGGGATGGATTCACCCCTCCACTTT.

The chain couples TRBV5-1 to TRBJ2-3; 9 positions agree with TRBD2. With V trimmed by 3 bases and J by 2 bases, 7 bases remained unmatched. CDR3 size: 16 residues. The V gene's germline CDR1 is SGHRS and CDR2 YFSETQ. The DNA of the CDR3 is TGCGCCAGCAGCTCCGGGCTAGCGGGGCTCACAGATACGCAGTATTTT. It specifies CASSSGLAGLTDTQYF. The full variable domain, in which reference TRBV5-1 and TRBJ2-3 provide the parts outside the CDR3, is KAGVTQTPRYLIKTRGQQVTLSCSPISGHRSVSWYQQTPGQGLQFLFEYFSETQRNKGNFPGRFSGRQFSNSRSEMNVSTLELGDSALYLCASSSGLAGLTDTQYFGPGTRLTVL.

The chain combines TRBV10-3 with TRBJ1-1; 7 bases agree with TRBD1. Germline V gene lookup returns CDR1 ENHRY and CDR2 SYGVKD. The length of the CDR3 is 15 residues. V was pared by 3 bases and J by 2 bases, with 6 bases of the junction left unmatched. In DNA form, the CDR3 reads TGTGCCATCAGTGACCAGGGACAGTCCAACACTGAAGCTTTCTTT. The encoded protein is CAISDQGQSNTEAFF.

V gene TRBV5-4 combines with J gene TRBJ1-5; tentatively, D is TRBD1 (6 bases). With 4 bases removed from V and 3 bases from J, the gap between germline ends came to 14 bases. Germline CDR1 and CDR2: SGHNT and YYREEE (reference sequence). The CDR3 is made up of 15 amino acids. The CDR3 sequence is CASSVGGNINQPQHF. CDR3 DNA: TGTGCCAGCAGCGTAGGGGGTAACATCAATCAGCCCCAGCATTTT.

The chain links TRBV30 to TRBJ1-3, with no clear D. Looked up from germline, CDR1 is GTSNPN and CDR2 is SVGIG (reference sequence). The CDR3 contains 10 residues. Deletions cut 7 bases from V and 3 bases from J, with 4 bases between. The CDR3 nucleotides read TGTGCCTTTGTTGGAAACACCATATATTTT. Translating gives CAFVGNTIYF.

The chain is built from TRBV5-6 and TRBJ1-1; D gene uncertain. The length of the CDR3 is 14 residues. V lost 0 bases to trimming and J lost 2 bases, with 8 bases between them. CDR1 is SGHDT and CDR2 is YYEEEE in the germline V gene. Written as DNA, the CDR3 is TGTGCCAGCAGCTTGGTGCAGTTAAACACTGAAGCTTTCTTT. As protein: CASSLVQLNTEAFF.

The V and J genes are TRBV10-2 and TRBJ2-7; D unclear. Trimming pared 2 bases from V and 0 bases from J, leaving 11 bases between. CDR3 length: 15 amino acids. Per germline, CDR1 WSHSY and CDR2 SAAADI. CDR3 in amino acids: CASSEPHAGSYEQYF. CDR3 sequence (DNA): TGCGCCAGCAGTGAGCCCCATGCCGGCTCCTACGAGCAGTACTTC.

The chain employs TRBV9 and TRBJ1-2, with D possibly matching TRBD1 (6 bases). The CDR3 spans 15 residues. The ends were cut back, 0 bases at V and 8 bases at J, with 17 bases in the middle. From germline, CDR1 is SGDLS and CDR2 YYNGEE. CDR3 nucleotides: TGTGCCAGCAGCGTAGAACAGGGTAGGAAATTCGGCTACACCTTC. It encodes CASSVEQGRKFGYTF. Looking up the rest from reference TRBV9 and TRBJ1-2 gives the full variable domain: DSGVTQTPKHLITATGQRVTLRCSPRSGDLSVYWYQQSLDQGLQFLIQYYNGEERAKGNILERFSAQQFPDLHSELNLSSLELGDSALYFCASSVEQGRKFGYTFGSGTRLTVV.